These 2 T cell receptor beta chains were sequenced from one sample in a study of technical replicates of blood from a few donors. Measured with immunoSEQ multiplex PCR; TCRdb has only the in-frame clones, and not every one. The table has about 70,000 clones, around 97% seen once; the top ten hold approximately 0.2%. The sequenced sample consisted of T cells isolated from PBMCs. The receptors shown here come from a human donor in good health.

This rearrangement joins TRBV5-1 to TRBJ1-1; perhaps TRBD1 as D (5 bases). In germline, CDR1 is SGHRS, CDR2 YFSETQ. V gave up 0 bases and J gave up 1 base, with 10 bases separating them. The CDR3 contains 15 residues. The CDR3 sequence: CASSLVGGKNTEAFF. In DNA, the CDR3 is TGCGCCAGCAGCTTGGTGGGGGGGAAGAACACTGAAGCTTTCTTT.

V gene TRBV2 combines with J gene TRBJ1-3, with D tentatively TRBD1 (6 bases). Trimming took off 5 bases at V and 2 bases at J, with 10 bases between the two ends. The CDR3 is made up of 14 amino acids. CDR1 and CDR2 from the germline V gene are SNHLY and FYNNEI. The CDR3 DNA reads TGTGCCAGCAGTCCAGGGGTCCCTGGAAACACCATATATTTT. This gives the protein CASSPGVPGNTIYF.